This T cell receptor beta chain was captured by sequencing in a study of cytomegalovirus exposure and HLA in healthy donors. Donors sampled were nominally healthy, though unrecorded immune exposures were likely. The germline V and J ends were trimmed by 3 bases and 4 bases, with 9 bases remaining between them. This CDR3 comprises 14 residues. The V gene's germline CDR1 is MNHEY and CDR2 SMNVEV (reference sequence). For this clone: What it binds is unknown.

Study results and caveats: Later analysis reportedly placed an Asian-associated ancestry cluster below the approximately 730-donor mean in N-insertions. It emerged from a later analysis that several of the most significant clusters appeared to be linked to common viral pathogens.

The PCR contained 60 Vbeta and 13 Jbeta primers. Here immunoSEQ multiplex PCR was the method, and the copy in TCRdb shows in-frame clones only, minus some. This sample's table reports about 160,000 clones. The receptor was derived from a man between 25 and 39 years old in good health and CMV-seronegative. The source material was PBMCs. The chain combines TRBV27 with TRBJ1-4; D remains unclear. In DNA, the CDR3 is TGTGCCAGCAGTTTGAAGCCTCATAATGAAAAACTGTTTTTT. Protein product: CASSLKPHNEKLFF.